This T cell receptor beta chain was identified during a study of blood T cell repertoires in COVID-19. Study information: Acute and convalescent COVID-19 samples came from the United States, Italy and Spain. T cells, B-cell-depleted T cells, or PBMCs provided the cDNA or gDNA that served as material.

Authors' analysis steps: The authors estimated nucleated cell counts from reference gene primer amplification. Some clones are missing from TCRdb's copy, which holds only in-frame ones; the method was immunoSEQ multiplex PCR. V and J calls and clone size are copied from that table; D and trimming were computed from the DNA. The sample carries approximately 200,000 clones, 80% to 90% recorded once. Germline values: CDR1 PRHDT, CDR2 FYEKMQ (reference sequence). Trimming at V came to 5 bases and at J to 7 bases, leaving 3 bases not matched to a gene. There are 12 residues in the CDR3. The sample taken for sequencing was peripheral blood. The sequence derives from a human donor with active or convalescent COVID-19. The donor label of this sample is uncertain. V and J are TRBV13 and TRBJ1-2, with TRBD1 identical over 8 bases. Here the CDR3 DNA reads TGTGCCAGCAGCCGCACAGGGGGTGGCTACACCTTC. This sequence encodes CASSRTGGGYTF.